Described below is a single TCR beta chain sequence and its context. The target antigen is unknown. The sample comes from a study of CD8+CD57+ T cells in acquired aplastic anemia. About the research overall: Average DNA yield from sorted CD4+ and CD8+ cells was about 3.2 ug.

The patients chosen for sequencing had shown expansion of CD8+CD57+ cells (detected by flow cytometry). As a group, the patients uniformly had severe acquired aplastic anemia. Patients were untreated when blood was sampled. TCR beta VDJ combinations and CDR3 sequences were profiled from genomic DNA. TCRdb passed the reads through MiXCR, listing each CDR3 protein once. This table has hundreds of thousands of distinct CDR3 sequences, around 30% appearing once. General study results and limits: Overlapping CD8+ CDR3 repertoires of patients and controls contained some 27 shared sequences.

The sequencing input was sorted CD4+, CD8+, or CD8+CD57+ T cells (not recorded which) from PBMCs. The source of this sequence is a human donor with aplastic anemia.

The CDR3 DNA sequence: TGCAGCGTTCGTACTGTGGGCATTGGCTACACCTTC. It encodes CSVRTVGIGYTF. The chain couples TRBV29-1 to TRBJ1-2; D is undetermined. This CDR3 is 12 amino acids long. Germline V gives CDR1 SQVTM, CDR2 ANQGSEA. V shed 5 bases and J shed 7 bases, with 14 bases lying between them. Complete variable domain (other parts from reference TRBV29-1 and TRBJ1-2): SAVISQKPSRDICQRGTSLTIQCQVDSQVTMMFWYRQQPGQSLTLIATANQGSEATYESGFVIDKFPISRPNLTFSTLTVSNMSPEDSSIYLCSVRTVGIGYTFGSGTRLTVV.